The next 27 T cell receptor beta chains were all read from a single sample in a study of T cell repertoires in cytomegalovirus infection. TCRdb re-analysed the reads in MiXCR, keeping a single row per CDR3 protein. The sample lists roughly 720,000 distinct CDR3 sequences, roughly 35% occurring once. Sequenced: PBMCs. The source is a human donor in good health (CMV status not recorded). Some clones in this sample may be carry-over from other donors' samples.

The rearrangement joins TRBV4-1 to TRBJ2-1; tentatively, D is TRBD2 (5 bases). The germline V gene encodes CDR1 MGHRA and CDR2 YSYEKL. This CDR3 region has 15 residues. V lost 0 bases to trimming and J lost 12 bases, with 18 bases between them. CDR3 sequence (DNA): TGCGCCAGCAGCCAAGACGAGGGCCCCCCATGGGTGCAGTTCTTC. This sequence encodes CASSQDEGPPWVQFF.

Only a few counts were recorded for this clonotype. This rearrangement joins TRBV27 to TRBJ2-1; TRBD2 might be the D (5 bases). Deletions cut 7 bases from V and 0 bases from J, with 7 bases between. The CDR3 is 13 residues long. In germline, CDR1 is MNHEY, CDR2 SMNVEV (reference sequence). The CDR3 is CASIASSYNEQFF. CDR3 sequence (DNA): TGTGCCAGCATAGCGAGCTCCTACAATGAGCAGTTCTTC.

The chain has TRBV7-4 and TRBJ2-7, with 8 bases that match TRBD2. The CDR3 contains 15 residues. CDR1 and CDR2 from the germline V gene are SGHVT and SQSDAQ. Trimming took 5 bases from V and 4 from J; bases not matched to a gene: 10. CDR3 region: CASSPYRGGRYEQYF. The CDR3 DNA reads TGTGCCAGCAGCCCGTACCGGGGGGGCCGGTACGAGCAGTACTTC.

About this clonotype itself: An end of the junction does not agree with germline; a read error may underlie this. The chain recombines TRBV7-2 with TRBJ2-1; TRBD1 matches 7 bases. Germline CDR1 is SGHTA and CDR2 is FQGNSA. The CDR3 extends over 16 amino acids. The CDR3 sequence: CASSLGKGARGNDQFF. The CDR3 DNA reads TGTGCCAGCAGCTTAGGAAAGGGGGCGCGAGGTAATGATCAGTTCTTC.

The rearrangement joins TRBV6-2 or TRBV6-3 to TRBJ2-1; the D is unclear. Germline lookup yields CDR1 MNHEY and CDR2 SVGEGT. Trimming removed 4 bases from V and 10 bases from J, with 8 bases in between. The CDR3 loop spans 11 amino acids. CDR3 loop: CASSSPDEQFF. The CDR3 DNA reads TGTGCCAGCAGTTCACCGGACGAGCAGTTCTTC.

This chain uses TRBV12-3 or TRBV12-4 with TRBJ1-3; the D is unclear. Trimming pared 3 bases from V and 0 bases from J, leaving 9 bases between. This CDR3 spans 15 amino acids. This CDR3 reads CASSFGESSGNTIYF. CDR3 nucleotide sequence: TGTGCCAGCAGTTTCGGGGAGAGCTCTGGAAACACCATATATTTT.

The gene calls are TRBV11-2 and TRBJ2-5; no definite D call. Germline-derived CDR1 and CDR2 are SGHAT and FQNNGV. V was cut by 0 bases and J by 6 bases, with 5 bases left in between. The CDR3 is 12 residues long. The CDR3, as DNA: TGTGCCAGCAGCTTAGATCCCAAGACCCAGTACTTC. It translates to CASSLDPKTQYF.

This clonotype was counted a single time. A junction end diverges from the germline sequence, so it may reflect a read error. The chain combines TRBV20-1 with TRBJ2-6, with 8 nucleotides matching TRBD2. The germline V gene encodes CDR1 DFQATT and CDR2 SNEGSKA (reference sequence). The CDR3 extends over 17 amino acids. The CDR3 sequence: CSSRDSGGTSGANVLTF. CDR3 in DNA: TGCAGTTCTAGAGATTCGGGGGGGACTTCTGGGGCCAACGTCCTGACTTTC.

The gene calls are TRBV18 and TRBJ2-7; D remains unclear. Per germline, CDR1 KGHSH and CDR2 LQKENI. Trimming shortened V by 1 base and J by 4 bases, and 14 bases separated the two germline ends. The CDR3 loop spans 15 amino acids. CDR3 coding DNA: TGTGCCAGCTCACCACAGGAAGGGAAGGGTTACGAGCAGTACTTC. It codes for CASSPQEGKGYEQYF.

The J gene is TRBJ2-3, the V gene TRBV20-1; tentatively, D is TRBD1 (6 bases). The CDR3 totals 15 residues. Trimming stripped 3 bases from V and 3 bases from J, with 16 bases between. Germline V lookup: CDR1 DFQATT, CDR2 SNEGSKA (reference sequence). The CDR3 protein is CSASPVTQGTDTQYF. In nucleotides, the CDR3 is TGCAGTGCTAGTCCTGTGACTCAGGGGACAGATACGCAGTATTTT.

This chain links TRBV28 with TRBJ2-5; 7 bases are shared with TRBD2. V lost 7 bases to trimming and J lost 5 bases; unmatched junction nucleotides: 10. From germline, CDR1 is MDHEN and CDR2 SYDVKM. The CDR3 loop spans 14 amino acids. Written as DNA, the CDR3 is TGTGCCAGCAACCCTGGAGCGGGAAAGGAGACCCAGTACTTC. Its translation is CASNPGAGKETQYF.

The gene calls are TRBV19 and TRBJ2-1; 9 bases are a match to TRBD2. With 7 bases clipped from V and 7 bases from J, the junction kept 5 bases outside the gene matches. The CDR3 has 13 residues. The germline CDR1 and CDR2 sequences are LNHDA and SQIVND (reference sequence). This chain's CDR3 is CASIISGSNEQFF. In DNA form, the CDR3 reads TGTGCCAGTATTATTAGCGGGAGTAATGAGCAGTTCTTC.

The CDR3 here is CASSFSGRQPQHF. The CDR3 DNA follows: TGTGCCAGCAGTTTTTCAGGGCGTCAGCCCCAGCATTTT. V and J are TRBV28 and TRBJ1-5, with D possibly being TRBD1 (5 bases). This CDR3 is built from 13 residues. The germline V gene has CDR1 MDHEN and CDR2 SYDVKM. The V and J ends lost 3 bases and 6 bases respectively, with 9 bases between them.

V gene TRBV24-1 combines with J gene TRBJ2-1, with a weak D call TRBD1 (5 bases). Trimming left V 4 bases short and J 5 bases short, with 8 bases between. This CDR3 is 13 amino acids long. From germline, CDR1 is KGHDR and CDR2 SFDVKD. CDR3 loop: CATSDRVDNEQFF. The CDR3 nucleotides are TGTGCCACCAGTGACAGGGTGGACAATGAGCAGTTCTTC.

On this clonotype itself: It is likely a read error, because the conserved phenylalanine at the end of the CDR3 is missing. The chain joins TRBV7-2 to TRBJ2-4; tentatively, D is TRBD1 (6 bases). The CDR3 runs to 19 residues. CDR1 SGHTA and CDR2 FQGNSA come from the germline V gene. V dropped 1 base and J dropped 1 base, with 20 bases sitting between them. The CDR3 loop is CASSLDAGAMGSAKNIQYL. CDR3 DNA sequence: TGTGCCAGCAGCTTAGACGCAGGGGCTATGGGCTCGGCCAAAAACATTCAGTACTTA.

The sample holds one count of this clonotype. Mismatch with germline at one junction end may stem from a read error. The V and J genes are TRBV7-8 and TRBJ1-1; no clear D gene. CDR1 and CDR2 from the germline V gene are SGHVS and FQNEAQ. The CDR3 runs to 13 residues. The CDR3 coding sequence is TGTGCCAGAAGCGTGGGCCTGAACACGGAAGATTTCTTT. This codes for CARSVGLNTEDFF. The variable domain in full, completed from reference TRBV7-8 and TRBJ1-1, reads GAGVSQSPRYKVAKRGQDVALRCDPISGHVSLFWYQQALGQGPEFLTYFQNEAQLDKSGLPSDRFFAERPEGSVSTLKIQRTQQEDSAVYLCARSVGLNTEDFFGQGTRLTVV.

This clonotype was counted ten times or more. The J gene is TRBJ2-3, the V gene TRBV7-8; D not certain. V was cut by 5 bases and J by 6 bases, with 9 bases left in between. The CDR3 is 12 amino acids. Per the germline V gene, CDR1 is SGHVS and CDR2 is FQNEAQ. The CDR3 is CASSLRMDTQYF. CDR3 nucleotides: TGTGCCAGCAGCCTACGGATGGATACGCAGTATTTT.

V is TRBV20-1 and J is TRBJ2-3; possible D gene TRBD1, 6 bases. V was pared by 6 bases and J by 4 bases, with 20 bases between. Germline V gene data show CDR1 as DFQATT and CDR2 as SNEGSKA (reference sequence). This CDR3 region has 15 residues. The CDR3 is CSAVAIQGPADTQYF. The CDR3 nucleotides read TGCAGTGCCGTCGCTATACAGGGTCCGGCAGATACGCAGTATTTT.

The CDR3, as DNA: TGTGCCAGCAGCTGGGAGTACCAAGAGACCCAGTACTTC. Amino acid sequence: CASSWEYQETQYF. The chain recombines TRBV7-2 with TRBJ2-5, with D tentatively TRBD2 (5 bases). The V and J ends lost 4 bases and 0 bases respectively, with 6 bases between them. This CDR3 spans 13 amino acids. Germline V CDR1 and CDR2: SGHTA, FQGNSA.

A few counts support this clonotype. The CDR3 end shows no conserved phenylalanine or tryptophan, and so a read error is likely. The rearrangement links TRBV7-9 to TRBJ2-1; 14 bases fit TRBD2. The ends lost 3 bases at V and 9 bases at J; junction bases unmatched: 13. This CDR3 spans 18 amino acids. CDR1 and CDR2 from the germline V gene are SEHNR and FQNEAQ (reference sequence). CDR3: CASSFWLGTSGGWGEQFL. The CDR3, as DNA: TGTGCCAGCAGCTTCTGGCTGGGGACTAGCGGGGGTTGGGGTGAGCAGTTCTTA.

The V and J genes are TRBV28 and TRBJ1-5, with unresolved D. Germline V CDR1 and CDR2: MDHEN, SYDVKM. V lost 7 bases and J lost 5, with 12 bases in between. The CDR3 length is 13 residues. This chain's CDR3 is CASTQYRDQPQHF. The CDR3 nucleotides read TGTGCCAGCACCCAGTATAGGGATCAGCCCCAGCATTTT.

The chain carries TRBV29-1 and TRBJ2-1, with TRBD2 matching over 11 bases. The germline V gene encodes CDR1 SQVTM and CDR2 ANQGSEA. CDR3 length equals 15 residues. V gave up 2 bases and J gave up 7 bases; unmatched junction bases: 7. As DNA, the CDR3 is TGCAGCGTTGAACCCCCAACTAGCGGGGGTAATGAGCAGTTCTTC. It specifies CSVEPPTSGGNEQFF.

V and J are TRBV5-6 and TRBJ1-1, with TRBD1 as a possible D gene (6 bases). The CDR3 loop spans 15 amino acids. CDR1 is SGHDT and CDR2 is YYEEEE in the germline V gene. Trimming cost V 5 bases and J 6 bases, with 20 bases left between them. The CDR3 is CASRYSGGASSEAFF. The CDR3 DNA is TGTGCCAGCAGGTATAGCGGGGGCGCATCTTCTGAAGCTTTCTTT.

This clonotype was counted between two and nine times. The V gene is TRBV6-1, the J gene TRBJ2-6; possibly TRBD1 or TRBD2 for D (5 bases each). Trimming shortened V by 4 bases and J by 4 bases, and 11 bases separated the two germline ends. The CDR3 has 15 amino acids. CDR1 MNHNS and CDR2 SASEGT come from the germline V gene. The CDR3 region has the DNA TGTGCCAGCAGTGTTGACGGGGCCGGGGCCAACGTCCTGACTTTC. Translated, it gives CASSVDGAGANVLTF.

The chain uses TRBV28 and TRBJ1-5; maybe TRBD1 (6 bases). The germline CDR1 and CDR2 sequences are MDHEN and SYDVKM. This CDR3 contains 14 residues. V lost 5 bases and J lost 7, with 15 bases in between. CDR3 region: CASSPPDRHQPQHF. The CDR3 coding sequence is TGTGCCAGCAGTCCACCGGACAGACACCAGCCCCAGCATTTT.

This clonotype showed up just once. Since a much larger clone is just one base distant, this may be a read error. V is TRBV12-3 or TRBV12-4 and J is TRBJ2-3; D gene unclear. The germline V and J ends were trimmed by 6 bases and 1 base, with 11 bases remaining between them. CDR3 length equals 14 residues. The CDR3 DNA sequence: TGTGCCAGCAGATTAAGAGTGGGCACAGATACGCAGTATTTT. Encoded protein: CASRLRVGTDTQYF.

This clonotype has ten or more counts. V is TRBV7-2 and J is TRBJ2-5; 10 bases are a match to TRBD1. There are 17 residues in the CDR3. Germline V lookup: CDR1 SGHTA, CDR2 FQGNSA. With 3 bases clipped from V and 4 bases from J, the junction kept 11 bases outside the gene matches. CDR3 sequence: CASSFRPGQGTAETQYF. The CDR3 bases are TGTGCCAGCAGCTTCCGTCCGGGACAGGGGACGGCAGAGACCCAGTACTTC.